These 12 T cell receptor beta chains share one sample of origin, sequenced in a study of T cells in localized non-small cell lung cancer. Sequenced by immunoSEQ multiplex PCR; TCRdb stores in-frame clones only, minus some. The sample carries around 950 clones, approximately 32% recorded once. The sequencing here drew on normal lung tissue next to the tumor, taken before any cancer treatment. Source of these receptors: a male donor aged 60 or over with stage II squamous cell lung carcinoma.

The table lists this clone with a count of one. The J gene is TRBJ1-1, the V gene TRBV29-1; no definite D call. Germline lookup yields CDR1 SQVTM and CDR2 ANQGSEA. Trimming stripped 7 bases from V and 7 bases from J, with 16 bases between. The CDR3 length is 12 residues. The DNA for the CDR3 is TGCAGCGGGCACCCGATACAACATGAAGCTTTCTTT. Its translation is CSGHPIQHEAFF.

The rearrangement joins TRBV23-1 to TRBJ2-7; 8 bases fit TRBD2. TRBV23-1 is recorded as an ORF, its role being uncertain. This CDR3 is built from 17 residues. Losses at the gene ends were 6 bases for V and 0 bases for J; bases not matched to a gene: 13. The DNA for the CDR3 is TGCGCCAGCAGCCCAATCGGGCCGGGAGGGGGCTCCTACGAGCAGTACTTC. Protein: CASSPIGPGGGSYEQYF.

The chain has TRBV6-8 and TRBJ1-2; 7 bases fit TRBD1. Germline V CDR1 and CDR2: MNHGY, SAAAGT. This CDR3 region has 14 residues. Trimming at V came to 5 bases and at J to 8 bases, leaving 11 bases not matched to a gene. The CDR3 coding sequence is TGTGCCAGCAGTGGGGGGACAGTCCTTAGAGGCTACACCTTC. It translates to CASSGGTVLRGYTF.

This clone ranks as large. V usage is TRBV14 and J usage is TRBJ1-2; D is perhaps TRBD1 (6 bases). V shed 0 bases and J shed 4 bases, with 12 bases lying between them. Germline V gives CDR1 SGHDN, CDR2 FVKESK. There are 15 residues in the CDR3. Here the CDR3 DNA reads TGTGCCAGCAGCCAAGAAGGCCCCAGGGGCTATGGCTACACCTTC. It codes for CASSQEGPRGYGYTF.

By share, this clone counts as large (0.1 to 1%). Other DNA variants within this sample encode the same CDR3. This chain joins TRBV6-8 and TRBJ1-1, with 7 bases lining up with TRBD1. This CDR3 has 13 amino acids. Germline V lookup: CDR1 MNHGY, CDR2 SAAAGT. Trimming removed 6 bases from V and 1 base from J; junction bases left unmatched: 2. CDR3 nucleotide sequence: TGTGCCAGCAGGAGGACAGGGAACACTGAAGCTTTCTTT. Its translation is CASRRTGNTEAFF.

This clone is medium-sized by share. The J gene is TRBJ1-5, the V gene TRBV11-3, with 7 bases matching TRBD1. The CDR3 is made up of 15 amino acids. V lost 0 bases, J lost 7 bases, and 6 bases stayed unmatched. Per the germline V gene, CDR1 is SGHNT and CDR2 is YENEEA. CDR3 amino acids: CASSLERGLNQPQHF. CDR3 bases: TGTGCCAGCAGCTTAGAGAGGGGGCTAAACCAGCCCCAGCATTTT.

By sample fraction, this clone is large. CDR3 protein: CASSRKLAGGTGELFF. The CDR3 DNA reads as TGTGCCAGCAGCCGAAAGCTAGCGGGAGGGACCGGGGAGCTGTTTTTT. The chain combines TRBV6-8 with TRBJ2-2; 12 bases align to TRBD2. The CDR3 consists of 16 residues. Germline V lookup: CDR1 MNHGY, CDR2 SAAAGT. V lost 6 bases and J lost 5; bases outside the gene matches: 7.

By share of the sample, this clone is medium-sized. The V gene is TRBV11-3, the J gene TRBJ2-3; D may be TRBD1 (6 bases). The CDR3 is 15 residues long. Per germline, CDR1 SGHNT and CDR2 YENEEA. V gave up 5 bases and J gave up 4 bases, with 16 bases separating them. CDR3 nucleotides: TGTGCCAGCAGCATCGATGGGGGCCAACCAGATACGCAGTATTTT. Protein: CASSIDGGQPDTQYF.

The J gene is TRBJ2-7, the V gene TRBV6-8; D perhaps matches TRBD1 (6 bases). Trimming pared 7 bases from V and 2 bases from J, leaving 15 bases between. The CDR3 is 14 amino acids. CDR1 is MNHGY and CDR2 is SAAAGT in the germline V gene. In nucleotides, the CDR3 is TGTGCCAGCAACAGGGTAAACTTGGCCTACGAGCAGTACTTC. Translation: CASNRVNLAYEQYF.

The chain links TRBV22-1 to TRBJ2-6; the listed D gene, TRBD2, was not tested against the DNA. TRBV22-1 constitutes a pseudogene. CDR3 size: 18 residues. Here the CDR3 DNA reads TGTCCTGGGAGGTTTCGAGGAAGCGAACAAAGTCGGGCCAACGTCCTGACTTTC. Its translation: CPGRFRGSEQSRANVLTF.

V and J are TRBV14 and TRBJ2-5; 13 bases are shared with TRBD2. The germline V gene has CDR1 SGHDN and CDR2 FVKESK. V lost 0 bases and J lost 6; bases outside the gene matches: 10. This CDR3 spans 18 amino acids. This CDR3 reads CASSQEPRLAGGRKTQYF. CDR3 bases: TGTGCCAGCAGCCAAGAGCCCCGACTAGCGGGGGGCAGGAAGACCCAGTACTTC. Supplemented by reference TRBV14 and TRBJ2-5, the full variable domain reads EAGVTQFPSHSVIEKGQTVTLRCDPISGHDNLYWYRRVMGKEIKFLLHFVKESKQDESGMPNNRFLAERTGGTYSTLKVQPAELEDSGVYFCASSQEPRLAGGRKTQYFGPGTRLLVL.

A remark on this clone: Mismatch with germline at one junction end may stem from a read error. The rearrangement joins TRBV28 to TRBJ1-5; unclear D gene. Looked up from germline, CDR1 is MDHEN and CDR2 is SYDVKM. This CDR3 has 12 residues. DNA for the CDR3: TGTGCCAGCAGTTTAGAGGATCAGCCTCAGCATTTT. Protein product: CASSLEDQPQHF. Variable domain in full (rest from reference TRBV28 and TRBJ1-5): DVKVTQSSRYLVKRTGEKVFLECVQDMDHENMFWYRQDPGLGLRLIYFSYDVKMKEKGDIPEGYSVSREKKERFSLILESASTNQTSMYLCASSLEDQPQHFGDGTRLSIL.